These 32 T cell receptor beta chains came from one sample sequenced in a study of control samples from healthy donors and cancer patients. The method was immunoSEQ multiplex PCR; TCRdb's version includes in-frame clones alone and lacks a portion of them. The sample has under 200,000 clones, roughly 95% seen once. Sequenced material: blood. The source is a woman under 40 in good health.

The chain employs TRBV29-1 and TRBJ2-7; 8 positions agree with TRBD2. V shed 6 bases, J shed 2 bases, and the junction held 9 bases outside the gene matches. Germline lookup yields CDR1 SQVTM and CDR2 ANQGSEA. This CDR3 comprises 14 residues. This CDR3 reads CSVTLGLGTYEQYF. The CDR3 DNA follows: TGCAGCGTGACCCTGGGACTAGGGACCTACGAGCAGTACTTC.

The rearrangement uses TRBV6-6 and TRBJ1-5; the D is unclear. The CDR3 spans 13 residues. The germline V and J ends were trimmed by 7 bases and 6 bases, with 13 bases remaining between them. The germline CDR1 and CDR2 sequences are MNHNY and SVGAGI (reference sequence). CDR3 in amino acids: CASKERVSQPQHF. DNA of the CDR3: TGTGCCAGCAAGGAAAGGGTTAGTCAGCCCCAGCATTTT.

The J gene is TRBJ2-7, the V gene TRBV4-2; D unclear. This CDR3 spans 16 amino acids. With 0 bases removed from V and 5 bases from J, the gap between germline ends came to 17 bases. The germline V gene encodes CDR1 LGHNA and CDR2 YNFKEQ. The CDR3 reads CASSQDRQSPADEQYF. The CDR3 DNA follows: TGTGCCAGCAGCCAAGATAGGCAGAGCCCGGCGGACGAGCAGTACTTC.

The rearrangement links TRBV9 to TRBJ2-1; possibly TRBD2 for D (6 bases). From germline, CDR1 is SGDLS and CDR2 YYNGEE. The ends were cut back, 3 bases at V and 4 bases at J, with 17 bases in the middle. The CDR3 runs 16 residues. CDR3 DNA: TGTGCCAGCAGCGCCGGGGGACTGCTCCTTTACAATGAGCAGTTCTTC. It specifies CASSAGGLLLYNEQFF.

J is TRBJ2-7 and V is TRBV19, with a possible D match to TRBD2 (6 bases). CDR1 and CDR2 (germline): LNHDA, SQIVND (reference sequence). The CDR3 is made up of 13 amino acids. The V end was cut by 3 bases, the J end by 3 bases, with 9 bases between. Here the CDR3 reads CASSMRTNYEQYF. The CDR3 DNA reads as TGTGCCAGTAGTATGCGGACTAACTACGAGCAGTACTTC.

The J gene is TRBJ1-2, the V gene TRBV6-1, with D perhaps TRBD1 (6 bases). Germline CDR1 and CDR2: MNHNS and SASEGT. V shed 1 base and J shed 2 bases, with 23 bases lying between them. This CDR3 contains 19 residues. CDR3 DNA: TGTGCCAGCAGTGAAGGTAGGGACCCCAGGGGAAGGAAGAACTATGGCTACACCTTC. Amino acid sequence: CASSEGRDPRGRKNYGYTF.

The chain has TRBV5-1 and TRBJ2-2; D possibly corresponds to TRBD1 (6 bases). This CDR3 spans 15 amino acids. The V gene lost 0 bases and the J gene lost 7 bases, with 13 bases spanning the gap. Looked up from germline, CDR1 is SGHRS and CDR2 is YFSETQ. This CDR3 reads CASSLGSGVGGELFF. CDR3 coding DNA: TGCGCCAGCAGCTTGGGATCAGGGGTTGGCGGGGAGCTGTTTTTT.

This chain uses TRBV5-4 with TRBJ1-5; D is unresolved. The CDR3 has 11 residues. V gave up 7 bases and J gave up 4 bases, with 6 bases separating them. Germline values: CDR1 SGHNT, CDR2 YYREEE (reference sequence). In DNA, the CDR3 is TGTGCCAGCTGGGTGAATCAGCCCCAGCATTTT. It specifies CASWVNQPQHF. Together with reference TRBV5-4 and TRBJ1-5, the CDR3 gives the full variable domain: ETGVTQSPTHLIKTRGQQVTLRCSSQSGHNTVSWYQQALGQGPQFIFQYYREEENGRGNFPPRFSGLQFPNYSSELNVNALELDDSALYLCASWVNQPQHFGDGTRLSIL.

This chain links TRBV6-5 with TRBJ1-5, with D hard to call. V was cut by 2 bases and J by 0 bases, with 8 bases left in between. Germline CDR1 and CDR2: MNHEY and SVGAGI. This CDR3 contains 15 residues. CDR3 in amino acids: CASSYQDPSNQPQHF. Here the CDR3 DNA reads TGTGCCAGCAGTTACCAGGACCCTAGCAATCAGCCCCAGCATTTT.

The V call is TRBV5-1, the J call TRBJ2-5; 8 bases are a match to TRBD1. CDR1 and CDR2 from the germline V gene are SGHRS and YFSETQ. The CDR3 contains 15 residues. V was pared by 4 bases and J by 2 bases, with 7 bases of the junction left unmatched. CDR3 loop: CASSGPQGVQETQYF. The CDR3 region has the DNA TGCGCCAGCAGCGGGCCACAGGGGGTTCAAGAGACCCAGTACTTC.

In this sample, this clone turned up once. The V and J genes are TRBV5-1 and TRBJ2-2, with D unresolved. The CDR3 covers 15 residues. Germline V CDR1 and CDR2: SGHRS, YFSETQ. Trimming took off 1 base at V and 0 bases at J, with 7 bases between the two ends. CDR3 bases: TGCGCCAGCAGCTTGATCGTGTCGAACACCGGGGAGCTGTTTTTT. This translates into CASSLIVSNTGELFF.

The table lists this clone with a count of one. This chain connects TRBV11-3 to TRBJ2-3, with unresolved D. V lost 0 bases, J lost 3 bases, and 4 bases lay in between. Germline lookup yields CDR1 SGHNT and CDR2 YENEEA. This CDR3 is 13 amino acids long. CDR3 nucleotides: TGTGCCAGCAGCTTAGAACATACAGATACGCAGTATTTT. Protein product: CASSLEHTDTQYF.

The rearrangement links TRBV6-5 to TRBJ1-4, with D possibly TRBD1 on 5 matching bases. V lost 5 bases to trimming and J lost 12 bases, with 19 bases between them. The CDR3 totals 14 residues. Germline CDR1 and CDR2: MNHEY and SVGAGI. In nucleotides, the CDR3 is TGTGCCAGCAGTCAAAAACCCAGGGTGGATGAACTGTTTTTT. Amino acids: CASSQKPRVDELFF.

The sample holds one count of this clone. The chain uses TRBV24-1 and TRBJ1-2; D call uncertain. Trimming removed 6 bases from V and 2 bases from J, with 9 bases in between. CDR1 and CDR2 from the germline V gene are KGHDR and SFDVKD. CDR3 length equals 13 residues. CDR3 bases: TGTGCCACCAGTACGGATGACAACTATGGCTACACCTTC. This gives the protein CATSTDDNYGYTF.

Only one count was recorded for this clone. The genes are TRBV9 and TRBJ2-2; tentatively, D is TRBD1 (7 bases). There are 16 residues in the CDR3. Germline-derived CDR1 and CDR2 are SGDLS and YYNGEE. V shed 3 bases and J shed 4 bases, with 16 bases lying between them. CDR3 bases: TGTGCCAGCAGCGGCGGCCGCAGGGGGGTCACCGGGGAGCTGTTTTTT. It translates to CASSGGRRGVTGELFF.

This sequence joins TRBV3-1 (or the pseudogene TRBV3-2) and TRBJ2-7; TRBD2 might be the D (5 bases). The CDR3 is made up of 17 amino acids. V lost 2 bases to trimming and J lost 0 bases, with 17 bases between them. Looked up from germline, CDR1 is LGHDT and CDR2 is YNNKEL (reference sequence). The CDR3 DNA reads as TGTGCCAGCAGCCAATCGCCCTTACTAGAGAGCTCCTACGAGCAGTACTTC. Translated: CASSQSPLLESSYEQYF.

The chain couples TRBV28 to TRBJ1-2; 8 bases fit TRBD1. V lost 5 bases and J lost 5; bases outside the gene matches: 10. Germline lookup yields CDR1 MDHEN and CDR2 SYDVKM. This CDR3 is built from 15 residues. CDR3 nucleotides: TGTGCCAGCAGTCCGACAGGGGTCTTCACTTATGGCTACACCTTC. This gives the protein CASSPTGVFTYGYTF.

The chain carries TRBV7-9 and TRBJ1-2, with D uncertain. The V end was cut by 0 bases, the J end by 8 bases, with 22 bases between. The CDR3 loop spans 17 amino acids. Germline CDR1 is SEHNR and CDR2 is FQNEAQ (reference sequence). This CDR3 is CASSLALARRELWGYTF. The CDR3 DNA follows: TGTGCCAGCAGCTTAGCTTTGGCGCGGCGGGAACTATGGGGCTACACCTTC.

The chain employs TRBV29-1 and TRBJ2-1; the D gene is possibly TRBD2 (6 bases). Germline lookup yields CDR1 SQVTM and CDR2 ANQGSEA. The CDR3 length is 12 residues. The V end was cut by 8 bases, the J end by 5 bases, with 13 bases between. The CDR3 loop reads CSSGDRNNEQFF. The CDR3, as DNA: TGCAGCTCGGGAGACCGGAACAATGAGCAGTTCTTC.

The V gene is TRBV9, the J gene TRBJ2-7, with 7 positions matching TRBD2. This CDR3 region has 14 residues. Germline V CDR1 and CDR2: SGDLS, YYNGEE. Trimming removed 0 bases from V and 2 bases from J; junction bases left unmatched: 2. CDR3 residues: CASSVAGGPYEQYF. DNA of the CDR3: TGTGCCAGCAGCGTAGCGGGGGGACCCTACGAGCAGTACTTC.

CDR3 in amino acids: CASSISDRDRNEQFF. CDR3 nucleotide sequence: TGTGCCAGTAGTATTTCGGACAGGGACCGCAATGAGCAGTTCTTC. This chain joins TRBV19 and TRBJ2-1; 8 bases are a match to TRBD1. The germline gives CDR1 LNHDA, CDR2 SQIVND (reference sequence). CDR3 size: 15 residues. V dropped 3 bases and J dropped 6; count of bases not matched to a gene: 7.

The chain employs TRBV15 and TRBJ2-6, with 10 positions matching TRBD1. The length of the CDR3 is 17 residues. V lost 3 bases and J lost 1; bases outside the gene matches: 3. The germline gives CDR1 LNHNV, CDR2 YYDKDF (reference sequence). The CDR3 sequence: CATSRGGQGSGANVLTF. The CDR3 region has the DNA TGTGCCACCAGCAGGGGGGGACAGGGGTCTGGGGCCAACGTCCTGACTTTC.

The V call is TRBV4-2, the J call TRBJ2-3, with D perhaps matching TRBD1 (6 bases). The length of the CDR3 is 16 residues. V shed 3 bases and J shed 2 bases, with 15 bases lying between them. The germline CDR1 and CDR2 sequences are LGHNA and YNFKEQ. The CDR3 nucleotides read TGTGCCAGCAGCCATTCGGACAGCAGAGTCACAGATACGCAGTATTTT. It codes for CASSHSDSRVTDTQYF.

V is TRBV4-1 and J is TRBJ1-2; D may be TRBD1 (6 bases). This CDR3 has 14 residues. Germline CDR1 and CDR2: MGHRA and YSYEKL. V was trimmed by 1 base and J by 4 bases, leaving 10 bases between them. The CDR3 here is CASSQARGTYGYTF. CDR3 DNA: TGCGCCAGCAGCCAAGCCAGGGGCACCTATGGCTACACCTTC.

The chain has TRBV9 and TRBJ2-7; no clear D gene. This CDR3 comprises 15 residues. The germline V and J ends were trimmed by 2 bases and 5 bases, with 17 bases remaining between them. Germline CDR1 is SGDLS and CDR2 is YYNGEE. The DNA for the CDR3 is TGTGCCAGCAGCGTCTCAGGTTCCCTCAACGACGAGCAGTACTTC. Protein: CASSVSGSLNDEQYF.

The chain combines TRBV7-9 with TRBJ2-7; no definite D call. CDR3 size: 12 residues. The germline V gene encodes CDR1 SEHNR and CDR2 FQNEAQ (reference sequence). V was pared by 6 bases and J by 3 bases, with 9 bases between. The CDR3 loop is CASSRNSYEQYF. The CDR3 DNA follows: TGTGCCAGCAGTCGAAACAGCTACGAGCAGTACTTC.

The chain recombines TRBV7-9 with TRBJ1-1; D unresolved. Germline V gene sequence: CDR1 SEHNR, CDR2 FQNEAQ (reference sequence). This CDR3 has 13 amino acids. The ends were cut back, 1 base at V and 5 bases at J, with 8 bases in the middle. The CDR3 DNA reads as TGTGCCAGCAGCTTAGGGTCCGGGACTGAAGCTTTCTTT. It translates to CASSLGSGTEAFF.

The V call is TRBV5-4, the J call TRBJ2-1; D remains ambiguous. This CDR3 has 15 residues. Germline V gene sequence: CDR1 SGHNT, CDR2 YYREEE (reference sequence). Trimming took 0 bases from V and 8 from J, leaving 15 bases between them. CDR3: CASSLDAPGFHEQFF. The CDR3 DNA sequence: TGTGCCAGCAGCTTGGATGCCCCCGGATTCCATGAGCAGTTCTTC.

This chain uses TRBV19 with TRBJ2-7; 10 bases agree with TRBD2. CDR3 size: 17 residues. Germline V gene sequence: CDR1 LNHDA, CDR2 SQIVND (reference sequence). The V segment lost 5 bases and the J segment 7 bases; nucleotides outside the gene matches: 17. CDR3 protein: CASSASWLAGVSGEQYF. The CDR3 nucleotides read TGTGCCAGTAGTGCCTCTTGGCTAGCGGGAGTCTCTGGGGAGCAGTACTTC.

This chain joins TRBV2 and TRBJ2-7; the D gene could be TRBD1 or TRBD2 (6 bases each). Trimming left V 7 bases short and J 0 bases short, with 13 bases between. The CDR3 covers 14 residues. Germline assignment: CDR1 SNHLY and CDR2 FYNNEI. The CDR3 reads CASNRGAPSYEQYF. CDR3 sequence (DNA): TGTGCCAGCAATAGGGGGGCCCCCTCCTACGAGCAGTACTTC.

The chain couples TRBV3-1 (or the pseudogene TRBV3-2) to TRBJ1-2; no reliable D call. The germline gives CDR1 LGHDT, CDR2 YNNKEL (reference sequence). The CDR3 is 12 residues long. Trimming removed 1 base at V and 6 bases at J, with 6 bases between. The CDR3 DNA follows: TGTGCCAGCAGCCAAGGAAAGGATGGCTACACCTTC. This translates into CASSQGKDGYTF.

This chain links TRBV6-1 with TRBJ2-5; D gene unclear. This CDR3 comprises 15 residues. The germline V gene encodes CDR1 MNHNS and CDR2 SASEGT. Between the trimmed V and J ends, which lost 3 bases and 9 bases, there was a span of 20 bases. In DNA form, the CDR3 reads TGTGCCAGCAGTGATTTTTGGACGGGCAAGAGAGCCCAGTACTTC. Its protein product is CASSDFWTGKRAQYF.